These T cell receptor beta chains were read from a single sample in a study of HIV-infected patients and healthy controls. TCRdb itself ran the 5' RACE reads through MiXCR, one entry per CDR3 protein. The data contain more than 60,000 distinct CDR3 sequences, under 25% of them seen just once; the ten biggest clones take up 1.4%. Sequenced input: CD4+ T cells from blood. These receptors were taken from a human donor in good health. Each CDR3 is given with its conserved first and last residue. The D gene is left open where the match is weak. Only part of the rows carry a size: once, few, many, or a class if the clone is expanded.

abundance | j_gene | d_gene | v_gene | CDR3nt | CDR3aa
- | TRBJ1-5 | - | TRBV2 | TGTGCCAGCAGTGAACAGGGCTCTCAGCCCCAGCATTTT | CASSEQGSQPQHF
- | TRBJ1-2 | - | TRBV3-1 | TGTGCCAGCAGCCAGAGGGCCCTACCCCATGGCTACACCTTC | CASSQRALPHGYTF
- | TRBJ2-4 | - | TRBV12-3/TRBV12-4 | TGTGCCAGCAACCCCCCCGCCAAAAACATTCAGTACTTC | CASNPPAKNIQYF
few | TRBJ2-4 | - | TRBV3-1 | TGTGCCAGCAGCCAAGGGGCCCAAAACATTCAGTACTTC | CASSQGAQNIQYF
- | TRBJ1-2 | - | TRBV29-1 | TGCAGCGTTGAGGTGGGGGCGCATGGCTACACCTTC | CSVEVGAHGYTF
- | TRBJ1-1 | TRBD1 | TRBV24-1 | TGTGCCACCAGTGAACAGGGGGCCGACACTGAAGCTTTCTTT | CATSEQGADTEAFF
many | TRBJ1-2 | TRBD1 | TRBV28 | TGTGCCAGCGGGGCGCAGGGGGCGCGTGGCTACACCTTC | CASGAQGARGYTF
few | TRBJ2-1 | - | TRBV7-3 | TGTGCCAGCAGCTTAAGGGCGGGGAATGAGCAGTTCTTC | CASSLRAGNEQFF
many | TRBJ1-2 | - | TRBV12-3/TRBV12-4 | TGTGCCAGCAGACCCGGACATGTCGACGGCGGCTACACCTTC | CASRPGHVDGGYTF
- | TRBJ1-4 | - | TRBV11-2 | TGTGCCAGCAGCTTAGCCTCCTACAGTGCAACTAATGAAAAACTGTTTTTT | CASSLASYSATNEKLFF
few | TRBJ2-2 | TRBD1 | TRBV7-9 | TGTGCCAGCAGCCCGACAGGGTCCTTTTCGACCGGGGAGCTGTTTTTT | CASSPTGSFSTGELFF
many | TRBJ1-1 | - | TRBV6-2/TRBV6-3 | TGTGCCAGCAGTTTTCCCACGTTGAACACTGAAGCTTTCTTT | CASSFPTLNTEAFF
- | TRBJ1-4 | TRBD1 | TRBV20-1 | TGCAGTGCAGAAGACAGGGGCCAGTGGGAAAAACTGTTTTTT | CSAEDRGQWEKLFF
- | TRBJ2-5 | TRBD2 | TRBV18 | TGTGCCAGCTCACAACCGGGAGGCGGCGGGAGTGAGACCCAGTACTTC | CASSQPGGGGSETQYF
few | TRBJ2-7 | - | TRBV5-5 | TGTGCCAGCAGCTTGGCCAGGGAGGTGTCCTACGAGCAGTACTTC | CASSLAREVSYEQYF
many | TRBJ2-3 | TRBD2 | TRBV11-2 | TGTGCCAGCAGCCGCCCTAGCGGGAGGGGAAGCACAGATACGCAGTATTTT | CASSRPSGRGSTDTQYF
many | TRBJ2-7 | TRBD1 | TRBV6-5 | TGTGCCAGCAGATGGGACAGGGGTTCCTACGAGCAGTACTTC | CASRWDRGSYEQYF
few | TRBJ2-7 | - | TRBV19 | TGTGCCAGTAGTATTATGGACAGCATCTCCTACGAGCAGTACTTC | CASSIMDSISYEQYF
few | TRBJ1-1 | - | TRBV29-1 | TGCAGCGTTGAATTGAGGCTGAACACTGAAGCTTTCTTT | CSVELRLNTEAFF
- | TRBJ2-2 | - | TRBV19 | TGTGCCAGTAGTATAGTGCAGGTGAACACCGGGGAGCTGTTTTTT | CASSIVQVNTGELFF
many | TRBJ2-5 | - | TRBV6-2/TRBV6-3 | TGTGCCAGCACTACCCTCTCGGGGACCCAGTACTTC | CASTTLSGTQYF
- | TRBJ2-7 | - | TRBV23-1 | TGCGCCAGCATCGACGGGAGCGAGCAGTACTTC | CASIDGSEQYF
many | TRBJ2-3 | TRBD1 | TRBV7-9 | TGTGCCCACACGGACAGGGGAGGCACAGATACGCAGTATTTT | CAHTDRGGTDTQYF